This TCR beta chain originates from a study of beta chain features in type 1 diabetes. Study information: Comparable age, gender and cell yields were observed in patients relative to healthy donors. Study-level findings and limits: Individuals with type 1 diabetes displayed fewer insertions and more deletions at VDJ junctions. Moderate yet significant TCRB CDR3 shortening was seen in Type 1 diabetes patients in all four CD4+ subsets.

The investigators reverse transcribed all of the isolated RNA, so they sequenced expressed TCRB transcripts. Repertoires were generated with immunoSEQ multiplex PCR, while TCRdb's copy carries only in-frame clones and drops some. This table has some 290,000 clones, 24% appearing once. The germline CDR1 and CDR2 sequences are GTSNPN and SVGIG (reference sequence). The CDR3 is made up of 11 amino acids. Trimming removed 2 bases at V and 6 bases at J, with 7 bases between. Populations isolated by sorting all had purity greater than 95%. Concerning this clone itself: The antigen remains undetermined.

The specimen was naive CD4+ T cells from blood. The origin of this receptor is a woman aged 25 to 45 with type 1 diabetes. The chain carries TRBV30 and TRBJ1-1; D not resolved. CDR3 region: CAWSLAAEAFF. The CDR3 DNA reads TGTGCCTGGAGTTTAGCGGCTGAAGCTTTCTTT.